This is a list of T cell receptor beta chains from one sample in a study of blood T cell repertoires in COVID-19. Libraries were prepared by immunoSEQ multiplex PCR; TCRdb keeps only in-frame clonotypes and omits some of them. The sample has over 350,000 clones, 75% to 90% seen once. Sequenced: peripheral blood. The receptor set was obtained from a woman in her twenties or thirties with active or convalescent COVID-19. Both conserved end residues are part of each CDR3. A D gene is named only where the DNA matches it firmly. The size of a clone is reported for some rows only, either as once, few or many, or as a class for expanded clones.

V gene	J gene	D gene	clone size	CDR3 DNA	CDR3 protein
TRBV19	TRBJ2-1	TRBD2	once	TGTGCCAGTAGTATAGGGGCGGGAGGTTATGAGCAGTTCTTC	CASSIGAGGYEQFF
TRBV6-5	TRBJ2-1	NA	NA	TGTGCCAGCAGTTTTTCCTCGAGAGCGAATGAGCAGTTCTTC	CASSFSSRANEQFF
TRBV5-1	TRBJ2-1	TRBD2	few	TGCGCCAGCAGCTTGGAACGGGAGGGCCGGGATGAGCAGTTCTTC	CASSLEREGRDEQFF
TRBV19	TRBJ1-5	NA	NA	TGTGCCAGTAGTCCCGACAGTAATCAGCCCCAGCATTTT	CASSPDSNQPQHF
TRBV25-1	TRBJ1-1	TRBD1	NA	TGTGCCAGCAGACCGGGACAGGGGGGCACAGAAGCTTTCTTT	CASRPGQGGTEAFF
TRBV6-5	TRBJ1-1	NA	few	TGTGCCAGCAGTTACGCTACGGAAGCTTTCTTT	CASSYATEAFF
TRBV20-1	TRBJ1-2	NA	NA	TGCAGTGCTAGTGGAGGACAGACGATCGATGGCTACACCTTC	CSASGGQTIDGYTF
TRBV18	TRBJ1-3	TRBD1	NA	TGTGCCAGCTCACTCGGACAGGGCTCTGGAAACACCATATATTTT	CASSLGQGSGNTIYF
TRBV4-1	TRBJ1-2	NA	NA	TGCGCCAGCAGCCAAGACAGGGGACACCGCTATGGCTACATCTTC	CASSQDRGHRYGYIF
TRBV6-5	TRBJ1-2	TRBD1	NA	TGTGCCAGCAGTTACTCGACAGGGGGTACGCCGGGCTACACCTTC	CASSYSTGGTPGYTF
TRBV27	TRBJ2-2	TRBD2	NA	TGTGCCAGCAGCCAGTGGGACCAAGCGGGGGAGAACACCGGGGAGCTGTTTTTT	CASSQWDQAGENTGELFF
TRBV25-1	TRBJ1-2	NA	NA	TGTGCCAGCAGTGAATATGAGGCGGGAAACTATGGCTACACCTTC	CASSEYEAGNYGYTF
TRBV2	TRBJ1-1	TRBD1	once	TGTGCCAGCAGTGATCCGGGACAGTTGAACACTGAAGCTTTCTTT	CASSDPGQLNTEAFF
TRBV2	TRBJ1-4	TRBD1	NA	TGTGCCAGCAGCTGGATGACAGGGAAGGGCGAAAAACTGTTTTTT	CASSWMTGKGEKLFF
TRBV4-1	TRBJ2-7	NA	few	TGCGCCAGCAGCCTCACAGGATCCAACGAGCAGTACTTC	CASSLTGSNEQYF
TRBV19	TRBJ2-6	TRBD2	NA	TGTGCCAGTAGTCCCGGGGGGGTCTCTGGGGCCAACGTCCTGACTTTC	CASSPGGVSGANVLTF
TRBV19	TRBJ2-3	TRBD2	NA	TGTGCCAGTAGTATGTGGACTAGCGGGAGCACAGATACGCAGTATTTT	CASSMWTSGSTDTQYF
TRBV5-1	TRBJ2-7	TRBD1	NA	TGCGCCAGCAGCAGGGACAGGAGCTCCTACGAGCAGTACTTC	CASSRDRSSYEQYF
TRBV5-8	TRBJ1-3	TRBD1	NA	TGTGCCAGCAGCAGGGGGCATGGCTCTGGAAACACCATATATTTT	CASSRGHGSGNTIYF
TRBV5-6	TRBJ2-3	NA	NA	TGTGCCAGCAGCTTGGCCGGCACAGATACGCAGTATTTT	CASSLAGTDTQYF
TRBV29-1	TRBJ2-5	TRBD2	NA	TGCAGCGTTGGTCTAGGGCTAGCGGGGGCACAAGAGACCCAGTACTTC	CSVGLGLAGAQETQYF
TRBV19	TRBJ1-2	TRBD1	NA	TGTGCCAGTAGTACCTCGGGGACAGGGGTTAAAGCTAACTATGGCTACACCTTC	CASSTSGTGVKANYGYTF
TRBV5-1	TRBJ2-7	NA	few	TGCGCCAGCAGCTTGCTAGGGGGCTCCTACGAGCAGTACTTC	CASSLLGGSYEQYF
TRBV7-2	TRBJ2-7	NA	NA	TGTGCCAGCAGCTTACGGGAGTTAAGCTCCTACGAGCAGTACTTC	CASSLRELSSYEQYF
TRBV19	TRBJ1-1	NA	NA	TGTGCCAGTAGTAGACCGGGACACCCGAACACTGAAGCTTTCTTT	CASSRPGHPNTEAFF